Following are 20 T cell receptor beta chains from one sample sequenced in a study of technical replicates of blood from a few donors. Some clones are missing from TCRdb's copy, which holds only in-frame ones; the method was immunoSEQ multiplex PCR. This table has about 67,000 clones, approximately 97% appearing once. Source material: T cells isolated from PBMCs. Receptors were obtained from a human donor in good health.

The chain couples TRBV7-9 to TRBJ1-1; the D gene is possibly TRBD1 (6 bases). Germline V gene data show CDR1 as SEHNR and CDR2 as FQNEAQ (reference sequence). CDR3 length: 13 amino acids. V lost 5 bases, J lost 4 bases, and 11 bases lay in between. The CDR3 DNA reads as TGTGCCAGCAGCGTTAGGGGGGGCACTGAAGCTTTCTTT. Translated: CASSVRGGTEAFF.

J is TRBJ1-5 and V is TRBV27; TRBD1 might be the D (5 bases). V was clipped by 5 bases and J by 0 bases, with 26 bases between them. Per the germline V gene, CDR1 is MNHEY and CDR2 is SMNVEV (reference sequence). The CDR3 length is 20 residues. The CDR3 DNA sequence: TGTGCCAGCAGTGGCAGCATCGTGTCCCGCGGGGGTCATAGCAATCAGCCCCAGCATTTT. Protein product: CASSGSIVSRGGHSNQPQHF.

This chain links TRBV7-3 with TRBJ1-3, with 7 bases that match TRBD1. CDR1 is SGHTA and CDR2 is FQGTGA in the germline V gene. This CDR3 contains 20 residues. Unmatched junction bases numbered 23, after V lost 5 bases and J lost 4 bases. In nucleotides, the CDR3 is TGTGCCAGCAGCCCACAGGCCCGTAGCACGACAGGGACACCCGGAAACACCATATATTTT. Translation: CASSPQARSTTGTPGNTIYF.

The gene calls are TRBV27 and TRBJ1-5; D is perhaps TRBD1 (6 bases). This CDR3 has 13 residues. The V end lost 6 bases, the J end lost 9 bases, and 15 bases lay between the germline ends. The germline gives CDR1 MNHEY, CDR2 SMNVEV (reference sequence). For the CDR3, the DNA is TGTGCCAGCAGACAGGGTAGGTCACTGCCCCAGCATTTT. Translating gives CASRQGRSLPQHF.

The rearrangement uses TRBV10-3 and TRBJ2-1; the D gene is possibly TRBD2 (6 bases). This CDR3 is built from 15 residues. CDR1 is ENHRY, CDR2 SYGVKD, per germline. With 6 bases removed from V and 0 bases from J, the gap between germline ends came to 12 bases. Here the CDR3 reads CAIRVADNSYNEQFF. As DNA, the CDR3 is TGTGCCATCAGGGTAGCGGATAACTCCTACAATGAGCAGTTCTTC.

This rearrangement joins TRBV11-3 to TRBJ2-7, with D unclear. V was cut by 6 bases and J by 1 base, with 13 bases left in between. This CDR3 is 14 amino acids long. Germline assignment: CDR1 SGHNT and CDR2 YENEEA. The CDR3 region has the DNA TGTGCCAGCAGTTCACAGTGGTCTTCCTACGAGCAGTACTTC. It yields the protein CASSSQWSSYEQYF.

The chain employs TRBV27 and TRBJ2-7; 7 bases line up with TRBD1. With V trimmed by 3 bases and J by 1 base, 3 bases remained unmatched. Per germline, CDR1 MNHEY and CDR2 SMNVEV (reference sequence). There are 14 residues in the CDR3. The CDR3 loop reads CASSFGDSSYEQYF. In DNA form, the CDR3 reads TGTGCCAGCAGTTTCGGGGACAGTTCCTACGAGCAGTACTTC.

A single count supports this clone. The V and J genes are TRBV7-9 and TRBJ2-7; 7 bases agree with TRBD2. Germline V gene data show CDR1 as SEHNR and CDR2 as FQNEAQ (reference sequence). V shed 2 bases, J shed 2 bases, and the junction held 9 bases outside the gene matches. The CDR3 extends over 16 amino acids. CDR3 protein: CASSLSPGLDTYEQYF. DNA for the CDR3: TGTGCCAGCAGCTTATCTCCTGGACTAGATACCTACGAGCAGTACTTC.

This chain joins TRBV7-9 and TRBJ1-3; a possible D gene is TRBD1 (6 bases). Germline CDR1 is SEHNR and CDR2 is FQNEAQ (reference sequence). V shed 7 bases and J shed 0 bases, with 16 bases lying between them. The CDR3 is made up of 16 amino acids. For the CDR3, the DNA is TGTGCCAGCACCTTTCTACAGGGCGACTCTGGAAACACCATATATTTT. It codes for CASTFLQGDSGNTIYF.

V gene TRBV7-9 combines with J gene TRBJ1-5; 10 bases map to TRBD1. Germline-derived CDR1 and CDR2 are SEHNR and FQNEAQ (reference sequence). The CDR3 contains 17 residues. V shed 1 base, J shed 4 bases, and the junction held 7 bases outside the gene matches. Here the CDR3 DNA reads TGTGCCAGCAGCTTAGGTTCGGGACAGGGGTCAAATCAGCCCCAGCATTTT. This gives the protein CASSLGSGQGSNQPQHF.

This chain joins TRBV10-2 and TRBJ2-5, with 7 positions matching TRBD2. Per the germline V gene, CDR1 is WSHSY and CDR2 is SAAADI. The CDR3 runs 19 residues. J gave up 4 bases and V 2 bases, and 19 bases lay outside the gene matches. The CDR3 region has the DNA TGCGCCAGCAGTGAGCGGCCGAAGGGAGCGGGAAGTCGGGGAGAGACCCAGTACTTC. This sequence encodes CASSERPKGAGSRGETQYF.

The rearrangement links TRBV28 to TRBJ2-2, with 7 bases that match TRBD2. With V trimmed by 5 bases and J by 4 bases, 4 bases remained unmatched. There are 14 residues in the CDR3. The germline gives CDR1 MDHEN, CDR2 SYDVKM. CDR3: CASSMGGTTGELFF. In nucleotides, the CDR3 is TGTGCCAGCAGTATGGGAGGGACCACCGGGGAGCTGTTTTTT.

The V and J genes are TRBV2 and TRBJ2-7; D is perhaps TRBD1 (5 bases). V was trimmed by 2 bases and J by 3 bases, leaving 8 bases between them. CDR3 length equals 13 residues. In germline, CDR1 is SNHLY, CDR2 FYNNEI. CDR3 nucleotide sequence: TGTGCCAGCAGTGAAAGACAGATCTACGAGCAGTACTTC. Its translation is CASSERQIYEQYF.

V and J are TRBV5-6 and TRBJ2-2; 9 nucleotides line up with TRBD1. Germline lookup yields CDR1 SGHDT and CDR2 YYEEEE. This CDR3 spans 16 amino acids. Unmatched junction bases numbered 10, after V lost 9 bases and J lost 1 base. In nucleotides, the CDR3 is TGTGCCACCCAGTTCGGGACAGGGATGAACACCGGGGAGCTGTTTTTT. Its protein product is CATQFGTGMNTGELFF.

With respect to this clone: At one end, the junction sequence differs from germline, possibly due to a read error. The chain links TRBV7-7 to TRBJ1-2, with 7 bases matching TRBD1. This CDR3 is built from 14 residues. Germline CDR1 and CDR2: SSHAT and FNYEAQ (reference sequence). In nucleotides, the CDR3 is TGTGCTAGCAGCTTAGGAACAGGGGACTATGGCTACACCTTC. Translation gives CASSLGTGDYGYTF.

V is TRBV30 and J is TRBJ2-2, with 8 bases that match TRBD2. V was pared by 4 bases and J by 7 bases, with 5 bases of the junction left unmatched. Germline V gene data show CDR1 as GTSNPN and CDR2 as SVGIG (reference sequence). This CDR3 contains 13 residues. The chain's CDR3 is CAWTGRAVGELFF. For the CDR3, the DNA is TGTGCCTGGACCGGGAGGGCCGTCGGGGAGCTGTTTTTT.

The chain couples TRBV18 to TRBJ2-7; no clear D gene. V lost 2 bases and J lost 9, with 11 bases in between. This CDR3 region has 12 residues. Germline V gene lookup returns CDR1 KGHSH and CDR2 LQKENI. CDR3 sequence: CASSPGLHRQYF. CDR3 DNA sequence: TGTGCCAGCTCACCAGGGTTGCACAGGCAGTACTTC. Complete variable domain (other parts from reference TRBV18 and TRBJ2-7): NAGVMQNPRHLVRRRGQEARLRCSPMKGHSHVYWYRQLPEEGLKFMVYLQKENIIDESGMPKERFSAEFPKEGPSILRIQQVVRGDSAAYFCASSPGLHRQYFGPGTRLTVT.

This clone was seen just once. V usage is TRBV6-1 and J usage is TRBJ1-5, with TRBD1 as a possible D gene (5 bases). Germline loops: CDR1 MNHNS, CDR2 SASEGT. The V end lost 0 bases, the J end lost 7 bases, and 7 bases lay between the germline ends. The CDR3 covers 13 residues. As DNA, the CDR3 is TGTGCCAGCAGTGAAGCGCAGGGACAGCCCCAGCATTTT. It translates to CASSEAQGQPQHF.

The gene calls are TRBV25-1 and TRBJ2-7, with a weak D call TRBD1 (5 bases). Germline V CDR1 and CDR2: MGHDK, SYGVNS. CDR3 size: 13 residues. V lost 4 bases to trimming and J lost 1 base, with 8 bases between them. The CDR3 protein is CASSARDSYEQYF. The CDR3 bases are TGTGCCAGCAGTGCCAGGGATTCCTACGAGCAGTACTTC.

CDR3 loop: CASRLTSGLAGEEQYF. The DNA of the CDR3 is TGCGCCAGCAGACTGACCAGTGGGCTAGCGGGAGAAGAGCAGTACTTC. This rearrangement joins TRBV5-1 to TRBJ2-7, with TRBD2 matching over 10 bases. This CDR3 spans 16 amino acids. Germline V CDR1 and CDR2: SGHRS, YFSETQ. V shed 5 bases, J shed 7 bases, and the junction held 15 bases outside the gene matches.